This note documents a single TCR beta chain sequence. The CDR3 loop spans 17 amino acids. Germline V gives CDR1 MGHRA, CDR2 YSYEKL. J gave up 4 bases and V 4 bases, and 7 bases lay outside the gene matches. This entry comes from a study of blood T cell repertoires in COVID-19. Overall study: The United States, Italy and Spain supplied acute and convalescent COVID-19 samples. PBMCs, B-cell-depleted T cells, or T cells were the source of the cDNA or gDNA that made up the material.

Authors' methods: Amplification from reference gene primers served as the basis for estimated nucleated cell counts. Repertoires were generated with immunoSEQ multiplex PCR, while TCRdb's copy carries only in-frame clones and drops some. Clone size and the V and J calls come from that table; the DNA yielded D and trimming. Altogether roughly 90,000 clones are present, approximately 85% being singletons, with the ten largest covering more than 25%. The receptor's source is a human donor in a cohort sampled during active COVID-19. This chain joins TRBV4-1 and TRBJ2-2, with 12 bases aligning to TRBD2. Sequencing input: peripheral blood. Here the CDR3 DNA reads TGCGCCAGCAGCCCCCGACTAGCGGGAGCTAGCACCGGGGAGCTGTTTTTT. This gives the protein CASSPRLAGASTGELFF.